Below, one T cell receptor (beta chain) is given with its context. The antigen remains unidentified. This may be a read error: a much more frequent sequence differs by one nucleotide. The data stem from a study of T cells in Graves' hyperthyroidism and ophthalmopathy. Whole-study results and caveats: Ophthalmopathy was model-predicted a median about 7.1 months pre-onset.

Per the germline V gene, CDR1 is WSHSY and CDR2 is SAAADI. This CDR3 spans 15 amino acids. The source material, RNA transcripts, was used to amplify TCR beta CDR3 regions. During a first-round RT-PCR of the TCR CDR3, the HTBI primer set was used. One entry per CDR3 protein results from TCRdb running MiXCR on the multiplex PCR reads. In the table there are around 700,000 distinct CDR3 sequences, 35% of which are singletons. Sequencing was performed on blood. The sequence came from a woman in her thirties or forties with Graves' hyperthyroidism. The V and J genes are TRBV10-2 and TRBJ1-1; D might be TRBD1 (6 bases). The CDR3 region is CASSVGRGHGTEAFF. In DNA form, the CDR3 reads TGTGCCAGCAGCGTAGGAAGGGGACACGGCACTGAAGCTTTCTTT.